The 22 T cell receptor beta chains below all came from one sample that was sequenced in a study of radiation and T cells in renal cell carcinoma. The repertoire was sequenced with immunoSEQ multiplex PCR; TCRdb's copy has only in-frame clones and lacks some. Of about 59,000 clones detected, about three quarters appear once; the ten largest clones hold approximately 6.8%. The time point was: baseline pretreatment blood. Treatment described: 15 Gy SBRT to primary tumor, nephrectomy 4 weeks later. The specimen comprised blood, sampled from a patient whose treatment included radiotherapy and nephrectomy. Every receptor here comes from a man aged 55-75 years with renal cell carcinoma.

The V and J genes are TRBV29-1 and TRBJ1-1; 7 nucleotides align to TRBD1. This CDR3 is built from 12 residues. CDR1 is SQVTM, CDR2 ANQGSEA, per germline. The V segment lost 7 bases and the J segment 1 base; nucleotides outside the gene matches: 3. The DNA of the CDR3 is TGCAGCGGAAGACAGGGGAACACTGAAGCTTTCTTT. It encodes CSGRQGNTEAFF.

The rearrangement joins TRBV11-2 to TRBJ1-1; tentative D call: TRBD1 (5 bases). The CDR3 length is 14 residues. The germline gives CDR1 SGHAT, CDR2 FQNNGV. V lost 1 base and J 0 bases, leaving 6 bases between the germline ends. CDR3 protein: CASSLGGLNTEAFF. The CDR3 DNA is TGTGCCAGCAGCTTAGGGGGACTGAACACTGAAGCTTTCTTT.

This rearrangement joins TRBV27 to TRBJ2-5; D uncertain. The CDR3 is made up of 12 amino acids. Trimming removed 2 bases from V and 2 bases from J, with 3 bases in between. Germline loops: CDR1 MNHEY, CDR2 SMNVEV (reference sequence). DNA of the CDR3: TGTGCCAGCAGTTTAAATCAAGAGACCCAGTACTTC. Translating gives CASSLNQETQYF.

V and J are TRBV5-4 and TRBJ1-2; 8 bases fit TRBD1. The V gene end was trimmed by 4 bases and the J gene end by 3 bases; junction bases not matched to a gene: 8. Germline values: CDR1 SGHNT, CDR2 YYREEE (reference sequence). This CDR3 comprises 15 residues. The CDR3 region is CASSTTQQGDYGYTF. The CDR3 nucleotides read TGTGCCAGCAGCACAACACAACAGGGGGACTATGGCTACACCTTC. The variable domain in full, with the rest retrieved from reference TRBV5-4 and TRBJ1-2, is ETGVTQSPTHLIKTRGQQVTLRCSSQSGHNTVSWYQQALGQGPQFIFQYYREEENGRGNFPPRFSGLQFPNYSSELNVNALELDDSALYLCASSTTQQGDYGYTFGSGTRLTVV.

The rearrangement links TRBV5-1 to TRBJ1-2; D is undetermined. With 4 bases removed from V and 7 bases from J, the gap between germline ends came to 20 bases. The CDR3 extends over 15 amino acids. Germline CDR1 reads SGHRS; CDR2 reads YFSETQ. The CDR3 region is CASSASGPSGLGYTF. The CDR3 bases are TGCGCCAGCAGCGCGTCCGGGCCTTCGGGCCTTGGCTACACCTTC.

The chain employs TRBV7-3 and TRBJ1-2; D is uncertain. Per the germline V gene, CDR1 is SGHTA and CDR2 is FQGTGA. Trimming shortened V by 6 bases and J by 4 bases, and 12 bases separated the two germline ends. The CDR3 covers 13 residues. CDR3 coding DNA: TGTGCCAGCAGTTCAGACACATTCTATGGCTACACCTTC. The encoded protein is CASSSDTFYGYTF.

The V call is TRBV6-1, the J call TRBJ2-3; D ambiguous. V gave up 1 base and J gave up 4 bases, with 12 bases separating them. The CDR3 covers 15 residues. The germline V gene encodes CDR1 MNHNS and CDR2 SASEGT. CDR3 residues: CASSEVAFRPDTQYF. In DNA form, the CDR3 reads TGTGCCAGCAGTGAAGTTGCGTTCCGCCCAGATACGCAGTATTTT.

This rearrangement joins TRBV6-4 to TRBJ2-3; 12 bases align to TRBD2. The CDR3 is 17 amino acids. V lost 0 bases to trimming and J lost 0 bases; unmatched junction nucleotides: 1. From germline, CDR1 is MRHNA and CDR2 SNTAGT. CDR3 residues: CASSDSGLAGSTDTQYF. The CDR3, as DNA: TGTGCCAGCAGTGACTCAGGACTAGCGGGGAGCACAGATACGCAGTATTTT.

V usage is TRBV11-3 and J usage is TRBJ1-2, with D unclear. The CDR3 is 15 residues long. The V end lost 5 bases, the J end lost 1 base, and 14 bases lay between the germline ends. Per the germline V gene, CDR1 is SGHNT and CDR2 is YENEEA. The CDR3 nucleotides read TGTGCCAGCAGCCCCAGGCCGACGGATAACTATGGCTACACCTTC. This sequence encodes CASSPRPTDNYGYTF.

This sequence joins TRBV5-6 and TRBJ1-6; the D gene is possibly TRBD1 (6 bases). CDR1 SGHDT and CDR2 YYEEEE come from the germline V gene. The CDR3 covers 13 residues. Trimming took 2 bases from V and 7 from J, leaving 7 bases between them. The CDR3 DNA sequence: TGTGCCAGCAGCTTAGGGGGGAATTCACCCCTCCACTTT. Translation: CASSLGGNSPLHF.

The rearrangement joins TRBV5-1 to TRBJ2-2; D is uncertain. V was cut by 0 bases and J by 7 bases, with 7 bases left in between. Germline V lookup: CDR1 SGHRS, CDR2 YFSETQ. This CDR3 region has 13 residues. The CDR3 nucleotides read TGCGCCAGCAGCTTGGCGGGTGGCGGGGAGCTGTTTTTT. This gives the protein CASSLAGGGELFF.

This chain joins TRBV4-1 and TRBJ2-1; D possibly corresponds to TRBD1 (6 bases). This CDR3 has 13 residues. Germline assignment: CDR1 MGHRA and CDR2 YSYEKL. This CDR3 reads CGKGGFIVAEQFF. The CDR3 DNA is TGCGGGAAAGGGGGATTCATCGTGGCTGAGCAGTTCTTC.

The J gene is TRBJ2-1, the V gene TRBV7-9; 8 bases are shared with TRBD2. Per germline, CDR1 SEHNR and CDR2 FQNEAQ (reference sequence). V shed 2 bases, J shed 2 bases, and the junction held 5 bases outside the gene matches. The CDR3 length is 16 residues. In DNA, the CDR3 is TGTGCCAGCAGCTTAAACGCCGGGAGGGCCTACAATGAGCAGTTCTTC. Encoded protein: CASSLNAGRAYNEQFF.

The rearrangement links TRBV4-3 to TRBJ2-3; 12 bases fit TRBD2. Germline CDR1 is LGHNA and CDR2 is YSLEER. This CDR3 contains 16 residues. V dropped 7 bases and J dropped 3; count of bases not matched to a gene: 8. The CDR3 nucleotides are TGCGCCAGCACTCCTAGCGGGGGGGCGCCAACAGATACGCAGTATTTT. It translates to CASTPSGGAPTDTQYF.

The CDR3 region has the DNA TGCGCCAGCAGCACATTAGCGGGCGAACAAGAGACCCAGTACTTC. Residues: CASSTLAGEQETQYF. V usage is TRBV5-1 and J usage is TRBJ2-5; TRBD2 matches 7 bases. V was pared by 4 bases and J by 2 bases, with 8 bases of the junction left unmatched. The V gene's germline CDR1 is SGHRS and CDR2 YFSETQ. This CDR3 is built from 15 residues.

This sequence joins TRBV30 and TRBJ2-7; 7 bases map to TRBD1. Losses at the gene ends were 6 bases for V and 3 bases for J; bases not matched to a gene: 5. CDR1 is GTSNPN and CDR2 is SVGIG in the germline V gene (reference sequence). The CDR3 spans 12 residues. This chain's CDR3 is CACRDSSYEQYF. CDR3 bases: TGTGCCTGCCGGGACAGCAGCTACGAGCAGTACTTC.

This clone was found once. The chain uses TRBV9 and TRBJ2-1; D unclear. The V end lost 3 bases, the J end lost 5 bases, and 15 bases lay between the germline ends. Germline V gene lookup returns CDR1 SGDLS and CDR2 YYNGEE. The CDR3 is 15 amino acids. CDR3 DNA sequence: TGTGCCAGCAGCGGAGCCGGGCGACCTCACAATGAGCAGTTCTTC. It codes for CASSGAGRPHNEQFF.

The chain is built from TRBV7-3 and TRBJ2-6, with 8 bases aligning to TRBD1. The J segment lost 2 bases and the V segment lost 6 bases, leaving 0 bases of the junction unmatched. Per germline, CDR1 SGHTA and CDR2 FQGTGA. This CDR3 comprises 14 residues. The CDR3 loop is CASRQGAGANVLTF. The CDR3 DNA follows: TGTGCCAGCAGACAGGGGGCTGGGGCCAACGTCCTGACTTTC.

The chain links TRBV7-2 to TRBJ1-1; no clear D gene. V was pared by 1 base and J by 6 bases, with 15 bases between. The CDR3 spans 15 residues. Looked up from germline, CDR1 is SGHTA and CDR2 is FQGNSA. DNA of the CDR3: TGTGCCAGCAGCTTAGATAGGAGGGCCTGGGCTGAAGCTTTCTTT. Its protein product is CASSLDRRAWAEAFF.

V and J are TRBV28 and TRBJ1-2; D gene unclear. Germline loops: CDR1 MDHEN, CDR2 SYDVKM. The germline V and J ends were trimmed by 2 bases and 8 bases, with 21 bases remaining between them. The CDR3 totals 16 residues. The CDR3 loop is CASSLPHALGDGGYTF. CDR3 coding DNA: TGTGCCAGCAGTTTACCCCATGCCTTAGGTGACGGGGGCTACACCTTC.

The chain joins TRBV7-2 to TRBJ1-4; D not resolved. The germline V gene has CDR1 SGHTA and CDR2 FQGNSA. Trimming removed 2 bases at V and 2 bases at J, with 6 bases between. This CDR3 is 14 amino acids long. In DNA form, the CDR3 reads TGTGCCAGCAGCTTACAGGTTACTAATGAAAAACTGTTTTTT. It encodes CASSLQVTNEKLFF.

This chain uses TRBV25-1 with TRBJ2-1; perhaps TRBD1 as D (6 bases). The CDR3 extends over 13 amino acids. V lost 2 bases to trimming and J lost 10 bases, with 12 bases between them. Germline-derived CDR1 and CDR2 are MGHDK and SYGVNS. Written as DNA, the CDR3 is TGTGCCAGCAGTGAAGGGGGCCGGTTCGAGCAGTTCTTC. The encoded protein is CASSEGGRFEQFF.